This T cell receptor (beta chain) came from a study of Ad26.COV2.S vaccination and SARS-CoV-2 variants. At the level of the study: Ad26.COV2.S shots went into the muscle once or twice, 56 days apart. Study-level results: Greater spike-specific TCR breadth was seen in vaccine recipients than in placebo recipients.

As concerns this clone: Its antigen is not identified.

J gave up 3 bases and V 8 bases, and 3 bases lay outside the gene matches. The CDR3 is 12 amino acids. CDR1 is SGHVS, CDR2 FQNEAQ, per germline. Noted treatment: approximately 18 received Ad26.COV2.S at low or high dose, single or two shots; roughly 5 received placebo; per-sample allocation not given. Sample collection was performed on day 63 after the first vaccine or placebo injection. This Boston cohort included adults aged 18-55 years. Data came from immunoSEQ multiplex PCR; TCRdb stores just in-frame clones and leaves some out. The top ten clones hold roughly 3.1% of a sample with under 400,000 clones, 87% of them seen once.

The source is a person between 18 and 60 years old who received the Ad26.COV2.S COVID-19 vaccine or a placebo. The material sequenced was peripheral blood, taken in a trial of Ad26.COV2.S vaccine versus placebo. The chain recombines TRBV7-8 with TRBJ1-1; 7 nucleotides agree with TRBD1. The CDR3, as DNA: TGTGCCAGCCCGGGACAGTACACTGAAGCTTTCTTT. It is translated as CASPGQYTEAFF.